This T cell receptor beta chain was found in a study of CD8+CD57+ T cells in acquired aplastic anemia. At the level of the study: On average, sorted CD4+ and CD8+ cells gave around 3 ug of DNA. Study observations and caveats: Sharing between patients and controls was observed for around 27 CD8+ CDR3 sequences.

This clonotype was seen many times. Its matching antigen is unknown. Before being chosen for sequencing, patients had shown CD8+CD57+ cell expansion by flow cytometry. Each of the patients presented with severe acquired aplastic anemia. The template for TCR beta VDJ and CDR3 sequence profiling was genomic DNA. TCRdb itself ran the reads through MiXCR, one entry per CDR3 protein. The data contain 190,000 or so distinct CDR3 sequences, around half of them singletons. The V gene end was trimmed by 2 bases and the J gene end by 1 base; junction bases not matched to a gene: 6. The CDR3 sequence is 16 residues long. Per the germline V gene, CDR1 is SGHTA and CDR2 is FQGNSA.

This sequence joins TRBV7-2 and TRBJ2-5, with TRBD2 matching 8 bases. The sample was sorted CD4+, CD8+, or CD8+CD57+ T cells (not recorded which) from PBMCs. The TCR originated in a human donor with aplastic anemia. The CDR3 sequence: CASSLMASGFQETQYF. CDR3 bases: TGTGCCAGCAGCTTAATGGCTAGCGGGTTCCAAGAGACCCAGTACTTC.